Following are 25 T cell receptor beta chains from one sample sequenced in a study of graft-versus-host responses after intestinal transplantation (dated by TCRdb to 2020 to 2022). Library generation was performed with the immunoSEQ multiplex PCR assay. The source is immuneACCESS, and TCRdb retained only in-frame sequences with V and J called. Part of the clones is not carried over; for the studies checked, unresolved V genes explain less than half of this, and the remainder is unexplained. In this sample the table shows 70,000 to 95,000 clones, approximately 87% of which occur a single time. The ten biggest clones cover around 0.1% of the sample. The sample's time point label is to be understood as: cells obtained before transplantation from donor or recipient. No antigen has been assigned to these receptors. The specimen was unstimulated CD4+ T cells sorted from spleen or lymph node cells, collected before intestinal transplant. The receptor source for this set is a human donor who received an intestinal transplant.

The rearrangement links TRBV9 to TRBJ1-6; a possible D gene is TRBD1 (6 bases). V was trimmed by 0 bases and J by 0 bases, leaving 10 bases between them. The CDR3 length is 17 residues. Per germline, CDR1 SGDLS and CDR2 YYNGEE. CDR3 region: CASSVGTRGSYNSPLHF. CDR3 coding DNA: TGTGCCAGCAGCGTAGGGACCAGGGGCTCCTATAATTCACCCCTCCACTTT.

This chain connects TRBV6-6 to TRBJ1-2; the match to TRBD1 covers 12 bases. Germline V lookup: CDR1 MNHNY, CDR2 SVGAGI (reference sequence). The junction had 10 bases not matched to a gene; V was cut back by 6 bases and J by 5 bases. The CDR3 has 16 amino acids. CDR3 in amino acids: CASSLTGTGGVYGYTF. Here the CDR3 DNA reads TGTGCCAGCAGCTTAACCGGGACAGGGGGCGTTTATGGCTACACCTTC.

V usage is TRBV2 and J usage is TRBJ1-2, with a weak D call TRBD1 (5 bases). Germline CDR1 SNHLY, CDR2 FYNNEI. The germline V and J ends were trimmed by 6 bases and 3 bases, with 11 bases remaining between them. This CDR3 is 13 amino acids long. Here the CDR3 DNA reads TGTGCCAGCAGGTCGAGGACATACTATGGCTACACCTTC. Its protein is CASRSRTYYGYTF.

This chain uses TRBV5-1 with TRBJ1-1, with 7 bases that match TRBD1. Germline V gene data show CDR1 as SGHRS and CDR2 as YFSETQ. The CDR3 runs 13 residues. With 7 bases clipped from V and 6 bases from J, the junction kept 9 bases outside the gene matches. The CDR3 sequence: CASARQGAPEAFF. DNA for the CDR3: TGCGCCAGCGCGCGACAGGGAGCCCCTGAAGCTTTCTTT.

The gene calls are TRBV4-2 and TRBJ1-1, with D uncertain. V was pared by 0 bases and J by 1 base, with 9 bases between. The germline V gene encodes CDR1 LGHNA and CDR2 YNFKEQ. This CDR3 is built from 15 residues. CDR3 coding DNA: TGTGCCAGCAGCCAAGAGGCACAGACGAACACTGAAGCTTTCTTT. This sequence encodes CASSQEAQTNTEAFF.

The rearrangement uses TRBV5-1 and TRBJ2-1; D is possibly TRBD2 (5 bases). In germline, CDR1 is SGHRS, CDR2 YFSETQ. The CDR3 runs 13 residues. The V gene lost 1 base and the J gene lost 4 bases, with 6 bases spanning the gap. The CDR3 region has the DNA TGCGCCAGCAGCTTGTCGGGATACAATGAGCAGTTCTTC. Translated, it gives CASSLSGYNEQFF.

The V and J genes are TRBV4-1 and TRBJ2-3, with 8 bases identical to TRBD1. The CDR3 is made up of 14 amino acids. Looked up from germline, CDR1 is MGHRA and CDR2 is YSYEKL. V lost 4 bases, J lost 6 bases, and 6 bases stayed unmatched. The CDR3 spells CASSPGQGTDTQYF. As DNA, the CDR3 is TGCGCCAGCAGCCCCGGACAGGGAACGGATACGCAGTATTTT.

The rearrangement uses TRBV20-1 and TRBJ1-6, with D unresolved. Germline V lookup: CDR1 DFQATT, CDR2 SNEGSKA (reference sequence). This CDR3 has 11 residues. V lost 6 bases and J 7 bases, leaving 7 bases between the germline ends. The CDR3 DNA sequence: TGCAGTGCCGGAGGGAATTCACCCCTCCACTTT. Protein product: CSAGGNSPLHF.

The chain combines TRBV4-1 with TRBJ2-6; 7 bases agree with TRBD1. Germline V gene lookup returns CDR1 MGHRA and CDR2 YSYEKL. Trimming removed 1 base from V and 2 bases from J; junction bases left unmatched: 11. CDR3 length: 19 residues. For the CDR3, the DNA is TGCGCCAGCAGCCAAGGCCCCGACAGGGCGGACACTGGGGCCAACGTCCTGACTTTC. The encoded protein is CASSQGPDRADTGANVLTF.

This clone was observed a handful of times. The CDR3 region has the DNA TGTGCCAGCAGCATCGCCGAGTGGGAGACCCAGTACTTC. It encodes CASSIAEWETQYF. The chain is built from TRBV11-2 and TRBJ2-5, with unresolved D. CDR1 SGHAT and CDR2 FQNNGV come from the germline V gene. The CDR3 totals 13 residues. Trimming stripped 5 bases from V and 5 bases from J, with 12 bases between. Combining the CDR3 with reference TRBV11-2 and TRBJ2-5 gives the whole variable domain EAGVAQSPRYKIIEKRQSVAFWCNPISGHATLYWYQQILGQGPKLLIQFQNNGVVDDSQLPKDRFSAERLKGVDSTLKIQPAKLEDSAVYLCASSIAEWETQYFGPGTRLLVL.

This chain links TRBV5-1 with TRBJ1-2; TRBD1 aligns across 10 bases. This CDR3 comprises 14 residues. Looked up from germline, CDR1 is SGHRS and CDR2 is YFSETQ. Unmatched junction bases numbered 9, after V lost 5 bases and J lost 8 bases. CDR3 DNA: TGCGCCAGCAGAGGGACAGGGGTCCCCGGGGGCTACACCTTC. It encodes CASRGTGVPGGYTF.

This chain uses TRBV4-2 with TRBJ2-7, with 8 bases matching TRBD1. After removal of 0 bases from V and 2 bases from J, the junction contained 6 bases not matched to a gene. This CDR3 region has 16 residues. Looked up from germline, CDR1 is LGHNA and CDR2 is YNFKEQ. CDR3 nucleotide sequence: TGTGCCAGCAGCCAAGACGTACAGGGGGTGCCCTACGAGCAGTACTTC. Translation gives CASSQDVQGVPYEQYF.

CDR3 sequence (DNA): TGTGCCAGCAGTTACGGCGGGGGGGCCGTCGAGACCCAGTACTTC. This sequence encodes CASSYGGGAVETQYF. V gene TRBV6-5 combines with J gene TRBJ2-5; 9 bases fit TRBD2. The CDR3 extends over 15 amino acids. Germline-derived CDR1 and CDR2 are MNHEY and SVGAGI. J was trimmed by 5 bases and V by 2 bases; bases with no gene match: 6.

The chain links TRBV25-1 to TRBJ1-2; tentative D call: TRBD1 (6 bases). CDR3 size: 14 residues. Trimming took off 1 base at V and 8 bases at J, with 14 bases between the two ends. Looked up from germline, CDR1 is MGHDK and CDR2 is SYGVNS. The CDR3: CASSEWDTAEGYTF. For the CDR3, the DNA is TGTGCCAGCAGTGAATGGGACACGGCGGAGGGCTACACCTTC.

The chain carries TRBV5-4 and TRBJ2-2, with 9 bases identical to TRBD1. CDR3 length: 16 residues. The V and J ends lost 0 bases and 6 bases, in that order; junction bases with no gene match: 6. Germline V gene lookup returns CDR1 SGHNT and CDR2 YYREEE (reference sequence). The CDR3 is CASSLVGTGTSGELFF. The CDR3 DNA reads TGTGCCAGCAGCTTGGTTGGGACAGGGACGTCCGGGGAGCTGTTTTTT.

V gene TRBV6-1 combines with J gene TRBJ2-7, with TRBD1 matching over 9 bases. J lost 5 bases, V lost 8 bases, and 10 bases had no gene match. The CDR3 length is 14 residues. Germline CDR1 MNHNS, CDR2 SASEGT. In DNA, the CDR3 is TGTGCCAGCGACGAGGTGGGACAGGGCGACGAGCAGTACTTC. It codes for CASDEVGQGDEQYF.

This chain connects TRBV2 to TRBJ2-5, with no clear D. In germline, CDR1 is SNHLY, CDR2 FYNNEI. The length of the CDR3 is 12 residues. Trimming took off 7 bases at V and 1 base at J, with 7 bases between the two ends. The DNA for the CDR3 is TGTGCCAGCAAGGCTAGCCAAGAGACCCAGTACTTC. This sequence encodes CASKASQETQYF.

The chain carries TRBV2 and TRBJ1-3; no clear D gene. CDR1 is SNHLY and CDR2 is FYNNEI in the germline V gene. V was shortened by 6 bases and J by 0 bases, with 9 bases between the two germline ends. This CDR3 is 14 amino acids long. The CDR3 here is CASRTAGSGNTIYF. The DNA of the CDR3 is TGTGCCAGCAGAACAGCCGGCTCTGGAAACACCATATATTTT.

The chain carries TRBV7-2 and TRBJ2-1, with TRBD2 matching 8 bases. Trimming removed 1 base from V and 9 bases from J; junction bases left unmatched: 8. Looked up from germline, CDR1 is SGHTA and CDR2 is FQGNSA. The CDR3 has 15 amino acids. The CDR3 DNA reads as TGTGCCAGCAGCTTAGGTCGGCGGGGGGACGGTGAGCAGTTCTTC. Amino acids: CASSLGRRGDGEQFF.

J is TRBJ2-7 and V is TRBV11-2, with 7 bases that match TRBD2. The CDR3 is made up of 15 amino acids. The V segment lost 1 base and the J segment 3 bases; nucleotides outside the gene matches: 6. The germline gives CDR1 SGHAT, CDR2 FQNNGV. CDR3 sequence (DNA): TGTGCCAGCAGCTTAGGCGGGGGAGGGAGCTACGAGCAGTACTTC. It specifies CASSLGGGGSYEQYF.

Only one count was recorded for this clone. In DNA, the CDR3 is TGTGCCAGCAGCTTTATATGGGAGTCAAATAATTCACCCCTCCACTTT. It is translated as CASSFIWESNNSPLHF. The chain is built from TRBV5-5 and TRBJ1-6; D remains ambiguous. Germline values: CDR1 SGHKS, CDR2 YYEKEE (reference sequence). The CDR3 length is 16 residues. Trimming took off 2 bases at V and 5 bases at J, with 14 bases between the two ends.

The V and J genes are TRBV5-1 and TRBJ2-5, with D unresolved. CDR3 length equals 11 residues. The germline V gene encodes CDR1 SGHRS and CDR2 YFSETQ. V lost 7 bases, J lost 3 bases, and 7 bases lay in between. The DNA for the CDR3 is TGCGCCAGCCACGCGGAAGAGACCCAGTACTTC. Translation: CASHAEETQYF.

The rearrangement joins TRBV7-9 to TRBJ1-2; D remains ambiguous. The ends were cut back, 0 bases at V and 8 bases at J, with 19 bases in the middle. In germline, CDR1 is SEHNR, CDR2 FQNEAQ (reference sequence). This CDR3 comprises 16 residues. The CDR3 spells CASSLAPVAGPRGYTF. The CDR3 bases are TGTGCCAGCAGCTTAGCCCCGGTGGCAGGTCCACGGGGCTACACCTTC.

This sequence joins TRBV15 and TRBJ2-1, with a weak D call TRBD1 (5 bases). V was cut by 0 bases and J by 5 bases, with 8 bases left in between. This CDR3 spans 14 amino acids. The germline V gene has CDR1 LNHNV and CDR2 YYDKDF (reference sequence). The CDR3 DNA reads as TGTGCCACCAGCAGAGATCAGGGCCACAATGAGCAGTTCTTC. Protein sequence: CATSRDQGHNEQFF.

The chain's CDR3 is CASSKDTDYEQYF. Written as DNA, the CDR3 is TGCGCCAGCAGCAAGGACACAGATTACGAGCAGTACTTC. The J gene is TRBJ2-7, the V gene TRBV5-1; D perhaps matches TRBD1 (5 bases). The CDR3 consists of 13 residues. Germline loops: CDR1 SGHRS, CDR2 YFSETQ. The ends were cut back, 4 bases at V and 4 bases at J, with 12 bases in the middle.